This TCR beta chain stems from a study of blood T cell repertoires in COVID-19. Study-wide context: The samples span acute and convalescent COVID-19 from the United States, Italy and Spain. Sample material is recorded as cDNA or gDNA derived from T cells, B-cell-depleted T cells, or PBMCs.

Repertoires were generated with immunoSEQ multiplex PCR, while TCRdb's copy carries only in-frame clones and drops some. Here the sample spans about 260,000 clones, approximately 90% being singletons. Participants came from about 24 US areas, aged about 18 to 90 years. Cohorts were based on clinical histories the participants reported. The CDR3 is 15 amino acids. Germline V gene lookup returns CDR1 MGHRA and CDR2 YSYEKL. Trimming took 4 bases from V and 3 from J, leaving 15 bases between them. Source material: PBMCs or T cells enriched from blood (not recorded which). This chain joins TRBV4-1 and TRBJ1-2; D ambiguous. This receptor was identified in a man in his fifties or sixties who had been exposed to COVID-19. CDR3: CASSPRGGEYYGYTF. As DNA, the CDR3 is TGCGCCAGCAGCCCCCGAGGTGGAGAGTACTATGGCTACACCTTC.